At least ten counts were recorded for the clone carrying this TCR beta chain. This sample stems from a study of molecular identifiers for immune sequencing clone quantification. Methods described previously, with TCR primers listed, were used for bulk TCR libraries. TCRdb ran MiXCR on the PCR reads and lists one entry per CDR3 protein. The profile shows some 650,000 distinct CDR3 sequences, just under 20% of them singletons. A CD8+CD4-CCR7+CD45RA+ gate was used to sort naive CD8 T cells. CDR1 and CDR2 (germline): WSHSY, SAAADI. Trimming took off 3 bases at V and 4 bases at J, with 9 bases between the two ends. The length of the CDR3 is 13 residues.

Sequencing input: naive CD8+ T cells from blood, with Jurkat cell RNA spiked in. Regarding subset: FACS-sorted CD8+CD4-CCR7+CD45RA+ naive T cells. The source is a human donor in good health. Some libraries in this study had Jurkat cell RNA spiked in. The J gene is TRBJ1-2, the V gene TRBV10-2, with D perhaps TRBD1 (5 bases). CDR3 amino acids: CASSEGAGYGYTF. CDR3 nucleotide sequence: TGCGCCAGCAGTGAAGGGGCCGGCTATGGCTACACCTTC.